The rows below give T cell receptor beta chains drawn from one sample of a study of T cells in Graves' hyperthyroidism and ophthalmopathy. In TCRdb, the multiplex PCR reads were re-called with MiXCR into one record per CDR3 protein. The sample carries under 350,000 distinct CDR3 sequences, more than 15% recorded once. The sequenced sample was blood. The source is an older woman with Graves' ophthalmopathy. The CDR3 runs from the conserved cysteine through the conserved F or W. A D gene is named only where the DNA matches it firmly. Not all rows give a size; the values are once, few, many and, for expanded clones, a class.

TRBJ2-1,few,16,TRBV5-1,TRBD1,CASSSGPGTGDHKQFF,TGCGCCAGCAGCTCAGGTCCCGGGACAGGGGACCATAAGCAGTTCTTC
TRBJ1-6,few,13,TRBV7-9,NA,CASSLREASPLHF,TGTGCCAGCAGCCTCAGGGAGGCTTCACCCCTCCACTTT
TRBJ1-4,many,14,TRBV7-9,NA,CASNTGPQEEKLFF,TGTGCCAGCAACACCGGGCCCCAGGAGGAAAAACTGTTTTTT
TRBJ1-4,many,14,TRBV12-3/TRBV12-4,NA,CASSFRRAGEKLFF,TGTGCCAGCAGTTTTCGCAGGGCCGGAGAAAAACTGTTTTTT
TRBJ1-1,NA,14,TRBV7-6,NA,CASSSQEGGHEAFF,TGTGCCAGCAGCTCTCAGGAGGGAGGGCATGAAGCTTTCTTT
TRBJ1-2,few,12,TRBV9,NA,CASSRGRESYTF,TGTGCCAGCAGCCGAGGCAGGGAAAGCTACACCTTC
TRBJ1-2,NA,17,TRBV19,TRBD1,CASSLRDSLAGDYGYTF,TGTGCCAGTAGTCTCCGGGACAGCCTTGCGGGAGACTATGGCTACACCTTC
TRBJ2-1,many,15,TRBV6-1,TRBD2,CASSDPGLAGLAQFF,TGTGCCAGCAGTGATCCGGGACTAGCGGGATTGGCGCAGTTCTTC
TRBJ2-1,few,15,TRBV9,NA,CASSVVGSAYNEQFF,TGTGCCAGCAGCGTAGTGGGGAGCGCCTACAATGAGCAGTTCTTC
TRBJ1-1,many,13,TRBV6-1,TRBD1,CASLTGVVGEAFF,TGTGCCAGCCTTACAGGGGTCGTCGGTGAAGCTTTCTTT
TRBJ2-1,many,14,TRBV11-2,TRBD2,CASSSTSGRFEQFF,TGTGCCAGCAGCTCGACTAGCGGGAGATTTGAGCAGTTCTTC
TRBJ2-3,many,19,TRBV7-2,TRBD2,CASSLDRPLAGGLTDTQYF,TGTGCCAGCAGCTTAGACCGGCCTTTAGCGGGGGGGCTCACAGATACGCAGTATTTT
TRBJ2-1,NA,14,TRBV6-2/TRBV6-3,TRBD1,CASRTRDRVREQFF,TGTGCCAGCAGAACCCGGGACAGGGTACGGGAGCAGTTCTTC
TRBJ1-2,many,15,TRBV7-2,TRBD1,CASSPNRGLAYGYTF,TGTGCCAGCAGCCCGAACAGGGGGCTGGCCTATGGCTACACCTTC
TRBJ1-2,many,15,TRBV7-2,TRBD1,CASSLARTGGTGYTF,TGTGCCAGCAGCTTAGCGCGGACAGGGGGCACTGGCTACACCTTC
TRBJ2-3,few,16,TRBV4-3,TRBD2,CASSQVAGGVTDTQYF,TGCGCCAGCAGCCAAGTCGCGGGGGGCGTTACAGATACGCAGTATTTT
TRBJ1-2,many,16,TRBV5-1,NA,CASSLGGTEISYGYTF,TGCGCCAGCAGCTTGGGAGGGACCGAAATATCCTATGGCTACACCTTC
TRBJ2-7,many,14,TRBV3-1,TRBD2,CASAVSGIGGEQYF,TGTGCCAGCGCCGTCAGCGGGATAGGCGGCGAGCAGTACTTC
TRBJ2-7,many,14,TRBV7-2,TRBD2,CASSSGLVSYEQYF,TGTGCCAGCAGCTCCGGACTAGTTAGCTACGAGCAGTACTTC
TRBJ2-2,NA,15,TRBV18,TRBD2,CASSLTSGLTGELFF,TGTGCCAGCTCACTGACTAGCGGGCTCACCGGGGAGCTGTTTTTT
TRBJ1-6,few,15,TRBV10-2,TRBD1,CATKSSTGTNSPLHF,TGCGCCACCAAGTCCTCGACAGGGACAAATTCACCCCTCCACTTT
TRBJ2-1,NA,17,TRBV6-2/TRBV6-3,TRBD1,CASSSYSGGTYYNEQFF,TGTGCCAGCAGTTCTTACTCAGGGGGAACCTACTACAATGAGCAGTTCTTC
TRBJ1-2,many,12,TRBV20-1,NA,CSGVGDSYGYTF,TGCAGTGGGGTAGGGGATAGCTATGGCTACACCTTC
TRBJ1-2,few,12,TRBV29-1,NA,CSVVRGDYGYTF,TGCAGCGTTGTTCGGGGGGACTATGGCTACACCTTC
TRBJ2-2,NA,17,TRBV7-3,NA,CASSSTAGHGNTGELFF,TGTGCCAGCAGCTCAACGGCGGGACATGGGAACACCGGGGAGCTGTTTTTT
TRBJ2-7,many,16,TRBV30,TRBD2,CAWSPNVGLAGPEQYF,TGTGCCTGGAGTCCCAACGTAGGACTAGCGGGTCCAGAGCAGTACTTC
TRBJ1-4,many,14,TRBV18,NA,CASSPGAANEKLFF,TGTGCCAGCTCACCCGGGGCGGCAAATGAAAAACTGTTTTTT
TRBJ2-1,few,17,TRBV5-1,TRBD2,CASSPALAGGPGNEQFF,TGCGCCAGCAGCCCGGCACTAGCGGGGGGGCCGGGGAATGAGCAGTTCTTC
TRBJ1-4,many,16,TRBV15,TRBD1,CATSRDRGQGSEKLFF,TGTGCCACCAGCAGAGATAGGGGACAGGGGAGTGAAAAACTGTTTTTT
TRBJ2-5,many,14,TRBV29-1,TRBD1,CSVPRQGAEETQYF,TGCAGCGTCCCTAGACAGGGGGCCGAAGAGACCCAGTACTTC
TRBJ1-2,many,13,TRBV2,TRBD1,CASDRDRNYGYTF,TGTGCCAGCGACAGGGACCGAAACTATGGCTACACCTTC
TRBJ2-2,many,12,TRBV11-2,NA,CASSYTYGELFF,TGTGCCAGCAGCTACACATACGGGGAGCTGTTTTTT
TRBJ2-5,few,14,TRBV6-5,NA,CASSYSPGLETQYF,TGTGCCAGCAGTTACTCACCCGGGTTAGAGACCCAGTACTTC
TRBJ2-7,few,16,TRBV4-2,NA,CASSQLGQALSYEQYF,TGTGCCAGCAGCCAACTGGGGCAGGCCCTCTCCTACGAGCAGTACTTC
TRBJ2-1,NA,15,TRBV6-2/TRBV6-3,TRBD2,CASPTTSGSYNEQFF,TGTGCCAGCCCCACGACTAGCGGGAGCTACAATGAGCAGTTCTTC
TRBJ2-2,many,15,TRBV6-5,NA,CASSPRVMGTGELFF,TGTGCCAGCAGTCCTCGAGTAATGGGTACCGGGGAGCTGTTTTTT
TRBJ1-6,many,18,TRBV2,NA,CASSEARGTSSYNSPLHF,TGTGCCAGCAGTGAAGCGCGGGGCACGAGCTCCTATAATTCACCCCTCCACTTT
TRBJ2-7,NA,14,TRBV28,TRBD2,CGAQTSGRAYEQYF,TGTGGCGCGCAAACTAGCGGGAGGGCCTACGAGCAGTACTTC
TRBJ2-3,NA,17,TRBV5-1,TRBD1,CASSLRGQGLGTDTQYF,TGCGCCAGCAGCTTGAGGGGGCAGGGTCTCGGCACAGATACGCAGTATTTT
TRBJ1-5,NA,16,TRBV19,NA,CASSPYPGLADQPQHF,TGTGCCAGTAGTCCATACCCTGGCCTGGCGGATCAGCCCCAGCATTTT
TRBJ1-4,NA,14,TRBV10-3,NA,CAISESGAGEKLFF,TGTGCCATCAGTGAGTCCGGGGCGGGAGAAAAACTGTTTTTT
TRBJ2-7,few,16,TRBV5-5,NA,CASSPRGDGLTYEQYF,TGTGCCAGCAGCCCCAGGGGGGACGGACTAACCTACGAGCAGTACTTC